Shown below are 27 T cell receptor beta chains from a single sample sequenced in a study of blood T cell repertoires in COVID-19. The table came from immunoSEQ multiplex PCR; TCRdb's copy has only in-frame clones and leaves some out. The sample has 200,000 to 250,000 clones, roughly 76% seen once. Sample: peripheral blood. Source of these receptors: an elderly woman with COVID-19, enrolled during active disease.

The genes are TRBV4-1 and TRBJ2-7, with 7 bases aligning to TRBD1. CDR1 MGHRA and CDR2 YSYEKL come from the germline V gene. CDR3 length equals 14 residues. The V segment lost 3 bases and the J segment 0 bases; nucleotides outside the gene matches: 2. The CDR3 nucleotides read TGCGCCAGCAGCCACCGGGACAGCTCCTACGAGCAGTACTTC. The encoded protein is CASSHRDSSYEQYF.

This clone appeared once. The chain couples TRBV2 to TRBJ1-5; 7 nucleotides align to TRBD1. V shed 6 bases, J shed 5 bases, and the junction held 7 bases outside the gene matches. The germline gives CDR1 SNHLY, CDR2 FYNNEI. CDR3 size: 14 residues. The chain's CDR3 is CASRGRQGYQPQHF. As DNA, the CDR3 is TGTGCCAGCAGGGGCCGACAGGGTTATCAGCCCCAGCATTTT.

This sequence joins TRBV5-1 and TRBJ2-5; maybe TRBD2 (5 bases). V was cut by 4 bases and J by 4 bases, with 14 bases left in between. Germline loops: CDR1 SGHRS, CDR2 YFSETQ. The CDR3 is made up of 14 amino acids. The CDR3 DNA is TGCGCCAGCAGCCCCACTAGTTATGGAGAGACCCAGTACTTC. Translating it yields CASSPTSYGETQYF.

This chain connects TRBV11-1 to TRBJ2-5, with 10 bases matching TRBD1. This CDR3 region has 15 residues. After removal of 5 bases from V and 3 bases from J, the junction contained 6 bases not matched to a gene. Germline loops: CDR1 SGHAT, CDR2 FQDESV (reference sequence). The CDR3 sequence is CASSPTGTGEETQYF. CDR3 sequence (DNA): TGTGCCAGCAGCCCGACAGGGACAGGGGAAGAGACCCAGTACTTC.

The chain couples TRBV28 to TRBJ1-2; a possible D gene is TRBD1 (6 bases). The CDR3 runs to 13 residues. The germline gives CDR1 MDHEN, CDR2 SYDVKM. Trimming cost V 4 bases and J 6 bases, with 12 bases left between them. The CDR3 region is CASSSGRGHGYTF. CDR3 bases: TGTGCCAGCAGTTCTGGCAGGGGCCATGGCTACACCTTC.

The chain couples TRBV27 to TRBJ2-2; 11 bases are a match to TRBD2. The germline V gene has CDR1 MNHEY and CDR2 SMNVEV (reference sequence). This CDR3 is 16 amino acids long. With 5 bases clipped from V and 1 base from J, the junction kept 3 bases outside the gene matches. The CDR3 is CASSATSGRNTGELFF. CDR3 DNA sequence: TGTGCCAGCAGTGCTACTAGCGGGAGGAACACCGGGGAGCTGTTTTTT.

V usage is TRBV7-3 and J usage is TRBJ2-2, with D possibly matching TRBD2 (6 bases). V gave up 3 bases and J gave up 2 bases, with 10 bases separating them. The CDR3 has 15 amino acids. Germline assignment: CDR1 SGHTA and CDR2 FQGTGA. The CDR3 loop is CASSLEGRNTGELFF. CDR3 nucleotide sequence: TGTGCCAGCAGCTTGGAGGGACGAAACACCGGGGAGCTGTTTTTT.

This chain joins TRBV15 and TRBJ1-1, with no clear D. The CDR3 runs to 14 residues. Germline CDR1 reads LNHNV; CDR2 reads YYDKDF (reference sequence). V lost 0 bases and J 7 bases, leaving 12 bases between the germline ends. The CDR3 region is CATSRDQQASEAFF. As DNA, the CDR3 is TGTGCCACCAGCAGAGACCAGCAAGCGAGTGAAGCTTTCTTT. Complete variable domain (other parts from reference TRBV15 and TRBJ1-1): DAMVIQNPRYQVTQFGKPVTLSCSQTLNHNVMYWYQQKSSQAPKLLFHYYDKDFNNEADTPDNFQSRRPNTSFCFLDIRSPGLGDTAMYLCATSRDQQASEAFFGQGTRLTVV.

This chain connects TRBV19 to TRBJ2-6; 7 bases align to TRBD2. The V segment lost 6 bases and the J segment 0 bases; nucleotides outside the gene matches: 8. This CDR3 has 17 residues. Germline V lookup: CDR1 LNHDA, CDR2 SQIVND (reference sequence). The DNA for the CDR3 is TGTGCCAGTAGGGAGTGGGGGGGGACCTCTGGGGCCAACGTCCTGACTTTC. This codes for CASREWGGTSGANVLTF.

The V call is TRBV27, the J call TRBJ2-1, with 14 bases identical to TRBD2. In germline, CDR1 is MNHEY, CDR2 SMNVEV (reference sequence). Trimming removed 3 bases from V and 9 bases from J; junction bases left unmatched: 7. This CDR3 has 16 residues. The CDR3 nucleotides read TGTGCCAGCAGTTTCCTGACTAGCGGGAGGGCCAGTGAGCAGTTCTTC. Translating it yields CASSFLTSGRASEQFF.

CDR3 in amino acids: CSASEQGAGQPQHF. The CDR3 DNA follows: TGCAGTGCTAGTGAACAGGGGGCCGGGCAGCCCCAGCATTTT. This rearrangement joins TRBV20-1 to TRBJ1-5, with 9 bases fitting TRBD1. V gave up 3 bases and J gave up 7 bases; unmatched junction bases: 7. The CDR3 is 14 amino acids. The germline CDR1 and CDR2 sequences are DFQATT and SNEGSKA (reference sequence).

The chain is built from TRBV20-1 and TRBJ2-2; D is ambiguous. Trimming removed 4 bases at V and 7 bases at J, with 7 bases between. The CDR3 is made up of 11 amino acids. Germline V lookup: CDR1 DFQATT, CDR2 SNEGSKA (reference sequence). As DNA, the CDR3 is TGCAGTGCTACTCCGGTCGGGGAGCTGTTTTTT. Translating gives CSATPVGELFF.

This chain links TRBV19 with TRBJ1-1; D ambiguous. Trimming removed 5 bases from V and 3 bases from J, with 10 bases in between. The V gene's germline CDR1 is LNHDA and CDR2 SQIVND (reference sequence). The CDR3 is 13 amino acids. CDR3 amino acids: CASSSFQYTEAFF. The CDR3 coding sequence is TGTGCCAGTAGTTCGTTTCAGTACACTGAAGCTTTCTTT.

The chain carries TRBV30 and TRBJ2-7; 10 bases map to TRBD1. J gave up 5 bases and V 1 base, and 5 bases lay outside the gene matches. Germline CDR1 and CDR2: GTSNPN and SVGIG (reference sequence). This CDR3 is 14 amino acids long. The CDR3 DNA reads TGTGCCTGGAGTGAAGAGACAGGGGGCAACGAGCAGTACTTC. Its translation is CAWSEETGGNEQYF. Complete variable domain (other parts from reference TRBV30 and TRBJ2-7): SQTIHQWPATLVQPVGSPLSLECTVEGTSNPNLYWYRQAAGRGLQLLFYSVGIGQISSEVPQNLSASRPQDRQFILSSKKLLLSDSGFYLCAWSEETGGNEQYFGPGTRLTVT.

The chain combines TRBV7-2 with TRBJ2-2; D not resolved. The CDR3 runs 15 residues. Germline loops: CDR1 SGHTA, CDR2 FQGNSA. V lost 4 bases, J lost 0 bases, and 9 bases lay in between. The CDR3 loop reads CASSSGRSNTGELFF. CDR3 coding DNA: TGTGCCAGCAGCTCCGGCAGGTCGAACACCGGGGAGCTGTTTTTT.

This clone was detected a few times. V usage is TRBV5-6 and J usage is TRBJ2-7; D may be TRBD1 (5 bases). Trimming took 0 bases from V and 6 from J, leaving 7 bases between them. The CDR3 is 12 amino acids. Per germline, CDR1 SGHDT and CDR2 YYEEEE. CDR3 coding DNA: TGTGCCAGCAGCTTGGACAGGCGCGAGCAGTACTTC. Amino acids: CASSLDRREQYF.

In this sample, this clone turned up a few times. The chain couples TRBV19 to TRBJ2-1; possibly TRBD1 for D (5 bases). Per the germline V gene, CDR1 is LNHDA and CDR2 is SQIVND (reference sequence). CDR3 length equals 13 residues. V gave up 6 bases and J gave up 10 bases, with 16 bases separating them. CDR3 nucleotides: TGTGCCAGTAGATCAAAGGGATCAGGGGAGCAGTTCTTC. Protein product: CASRSKGSGEQFF.

V gene TRBV6-5 combines with J gene TRBJ1-1; weak D call: TRBD1 (5 bases). The V gene's germline CDR1 is MNHEY and CDR2 SVGAGI. Trimming took 2 bases from V and 5 from J, leaving 18 bases between them. This CDR3 region has 16 residues. The CDR3 spells CASSYRLAGKGTEAFF. CDR3 bases: TGTGCCAGCAGTTACCGGCTTGCAGGGAAGGGAACTGAAGCTTTCTTT.

In DNA form, the CDR3 reads TGTGCCAGCAGTTTGGGTGGAGTGCTCTCTGGGGCCAACGTCCTGACTTTC. It yields the protein CASSLGGVLSGANVLTF. The V call is TRBV28, the J call TRBJ2-6; no firm D call. Trimming stripped 3 bases from V and 0 bases from J, with 12 bases between. The germline CDR1 and CDR2 sequences are MDHEN and SYDVKM. This CDR3 has 17 residues.

The rearrangement joins TRBV28 to TRBJ2-2, with 9 bases lining up with TRBD2. The CDR3 consists of 16 residues. Germline assignment: CDR1 MDHEN and CDR2 SYDVKM. J lost 8 bases, V lost 2 bases, and 9 bases had no gene match. Here the CDR3 reads CASSLAGGPSRGELFF. The CDR3 bases are TGTGCCAGCAGTTTAGCGGGAGGGCCAAGTAGAGGGGAGCTGTTTTTT.

The chain links TRBV5-8 to TRBJ1-5; D is possibly TRBD1 (5 bases). Trimming left V 4 bases short and J 4 bases short, with 12 bases between. CDR3 size: 14 residues. Germline assignment: CDR1 SGHTS and CDR2 YDEGEE. This CDR3 reads CASSPWGGNQPQHF. DNA for the CDR3: TGTGCCAGCAGCCCGTGGGGGGGTAATCAGCCCCAGCATTTT.

Written as DNA, the CDR3 is TGTGCCAGCAGCTGCCGACCGGGACTAGCAACCTACAATGAGCAGTTCTTC. Translation: CASSCRPGLATYNEQFF. The V gene is TRBV11-3, the J gene TRBJ2-1; 9 bases fit TRBD2. CDR1 SGHNT and CDR2 YENEEA come from the germline V gene. V lost 4 bases and J lost 2; bases outside the gene matches: 9. The CDR3 length is 17 residues. Using reference TRBV11-3 and TRBJ2-1 for the parts outside the CDR3, the full variable domain is EAGVVQSPRYKIIEKKQPVAFWCNPISGHNTLYWYLQNLGQGPELLIRYENEEAVDDSQLPKDRFSAERLKGVDSTLKIQPAELGDSAVYLCASSCRPGLATYNEQFFGPGTRLTVL.

This chain connects TRBV27 to TRBJ1-1; D not certain. Trimming took 5 bases from V and 1 from J, leaving 11 bases between them. The CDR3 length is 14 residues. Germline CDR1 is MNHEY and CDR2 is SMNVEV (reference sequence). This CDR3 is CASSPLGQNTEAFF. Here the CDR3 DNA reads TGTGCCAGCAGTCCCTTGGGCCAGAACACTGAAGCTTTCTTT.

The rearrangement uses TRBV11-2 and TRBJ2-5, with a weak D call TRBD2 (5 bases). Germline CDR1 reads SGHAT; CDR2 reads FQNNGV. The CDR3 spans 12 residues. V shed 1 base and J shed 5 bases, with 5 bases lying between them. The CDR3 DNA follows: TGTGCCAGCAGCTTAGCGGGGGAGACCCAGTACTTC. Residues: CASSLAGETQYF.

The chain uses TRBV6-1 and TRBJ1-1; no reliable D call. The germline CDR1 and CDR2 sequences are MNHNS and SASEGT. This CDR3 comprises 14 residues. V dropped 2 bases and J dropped 1 base, with 8 bases sitting between them. The CDR3 bases are TGTGCCAGCAGTGAATACAGTTCGAACACTGAAGCTTTCTTT. Translated, it gives CASSEYSSNTEAFF.

The rearrangement joins TRBV6-1 to TRBJ1-2, with D uncertain. Germline CDR1 MNHNS, CDR2 SASEGT. V gave up 1 base and J gave up 4 bases, with 13 bases separating them. The CDR3 has 15 residues. CDR3 DNA: TGTGCCAGCAGTGAAGGGGCCGATGGAACCTATGGCTACACCTTC. Its protein product is CASSEGADGTYGYTF.

V and J are TRBV29-1 and TRBJ2-5; 7 nucleotides agree with TRBD1. In germline, CDR1 is SQVTM, CDR2 ANQGSEA. J lost 2 bases, V lost 4 bases, and 19 bases had no gene match. The CDR3 totals 18 residues. The CDR3 region has the DNA TGCAGCGTTGCCGGACAGAGGGGTGAGCCAGGGGGACAAGAGACCCAGTACTTC. This sequence encodes CSVAGQRGEPGGQETQYF.